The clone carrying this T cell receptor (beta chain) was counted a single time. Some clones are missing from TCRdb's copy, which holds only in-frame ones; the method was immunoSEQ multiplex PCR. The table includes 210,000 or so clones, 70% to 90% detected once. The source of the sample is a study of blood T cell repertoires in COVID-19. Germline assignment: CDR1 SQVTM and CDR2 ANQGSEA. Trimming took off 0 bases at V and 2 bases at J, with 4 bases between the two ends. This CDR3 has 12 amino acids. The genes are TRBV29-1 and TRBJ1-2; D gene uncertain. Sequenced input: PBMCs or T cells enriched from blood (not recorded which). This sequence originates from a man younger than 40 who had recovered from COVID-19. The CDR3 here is CSVEDQNYGYTF. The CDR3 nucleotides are TGCAGCGTTGAAGATCAAAACTATGGCTACACCTTC.